This T cell receptor (beta chain) emerged from a study of beta chain features in type 1 diabetes. Study-level findings and limits: Patients with type 1 diabetes carried fewer insertions and had more deletions at their VDJ junctions. Possible PCR preference for shorter templates applied equally to patients and controls.

CDR3 size: 13 residues. Deletions cut 5 bases from V and 10 bases from J, with 16 bases between. CDR1 is SGHVS, CDR2 FQNEAQ, per germline. This clone has a handful of counts. Its antigen remains unknown. Every isolated RNA sample was fully reverse transcribed, so sequencing captured expressed TCRB transcripts. Some clones are missing from TCRdb's copy, which holds only in-frame ones; the method was immunoSEQ multiplex PCR. The table lists about 340,000 clones, 8% of them singletons. In all sorted populations, purity surpassed 98%. The gene calls are TRBV7-8 and TRBJ2-3, with D perhaps TRBD2 (5 bases). The receptor's source is a young woman in good health. The material sequenced was central memory CD4+ T cells from blood. CDR3 sequence (DNA): TGTGCCAGCAGCCCCCTGACCCTTAGCGCGCAGTATTTT. Amino acid sequence: CASSPLTLSAQYF.